Listed below are T cell receptor beta chains from one sample, sequenced in a study of glioma-infiltrating T cells after dendritic cell vaccination. The protocol was immunoSEQ multiplex PCR, while the TCRdb copy is restricted to in-frame clones and leaves out a portion. The sample lists 60,000 to 70,000 clones; around 86% were seen once. The source was blood, collected before dendritic cell vaccination. The receptors come from a human donor with glioblastoma. Each CDR3 is given with its conserved first and last residue. The order of the fields is V gene, J gene, clone size, D gene, CDR3 length, CDR3 DNA, CDR3 protein. A D gene is named only where the DNA matches it firmly. Clone sizes are given selectively: once, few, many, or a class where the clone is expanded.

TRBV7-2	TRBJ1-1	.	.	13	TGTGCCAGCAGCCCAGCAGTCGGGACTGAAGCTTTCTTT	CASSPAVGTEAFF
TRBV5-4	TRBJ2-5	.	TRBD2	12	TGTGCCAGCAGCTGGGGGGGGGAGACCCAGTACTTC	CASSWGGETQYF
TRBV9	TRBJ2-3	.	TRBD2	15	TGTGCCAGCAGCGTGAGCGGGGGGGTGTATGATACGCAGTATTTT	CASSVSGGVYDTQYF
TRBV7-9	TRBJ2-7	.	TRBD2	12	TGTGCCAGCAGCGGCGGGGGGTACGAGCAGTACTTC	CASSGGGYEQYF
TRBV10-2	TRBJ2-7	few	.	16	TGCGCCAGCGAGGGAGGCCAAAACGGGGTTCCCTACGAGCAGTACTTC	CASEGGQNGVPYEQYF
TRBV29-1	TRBJ1-3	.	TRBD1	15	TGCAGCGTTGAAGATCCCCACAGGGGAGGAAACACCATATATTTT	CSVEDPHRGGNTIYF
TRBV7-8	TRBJ2-5	.	.	13	TGTGCCAGCAGCTACAGGGTAGGAGAGACCCAGTACTTC	CASSYRVGETQYF
TRBV25-1	TRBJ2-1	.	.	14	TGTGCCACAGGAAGGGGGAGCTCCTACAATGAGCAGTTCTTC	CATGRGSSYNEQFF
TRBV4-2	TRBJ1-4	.	.	15	TGTGCCAGCAGCCAAGAGCAAAGGGGTCGTGAAAAACTGTTTTTT	CASSQEQRGREKLFF
TRBV5-6	TRBJ2-5	.	TRBD1	14	TGTGCCAGCAGCAGGCGGACAGGGGTGGAGACCCAGTACTTC	CASSRRTGVETQYF
TRBV6-1	TRBJ1-4	few	.	15	TGTGCCAGCAGGACCGTACAGGGCGATAATGAAAAACTGTTTTTT	CASRTVQGDNEKLFF
TRBV19	TRBJ2-5	.	.	13	TGTGCCAGTAGTATCCTAGAGGGGGTGGCCCAGTACTTC	CASSILEGVAQYF
TRBV5-1	TRBJ2-5	.	TRBD2	16	TGCGCCAGCAGCCGGGGACTAGCGGGGGGCCAAGAGACCCAGTACTTC	CASSRGLAGGQETQYF
TRBV5-1	TRBJ1-2	.	.	14	TGCGCCAGCACCCTACAGGGTGATGAAGAAGGCTACACCTTC	CASTLQGDEEGYTF
TRBV6-5	TRBJ1-1	.	TRBD1	16	TGTGCCAGCAGTTTGACTAGACAGGGAAGGGCCACTGAAGCTTTCTTT	CASSLTRQGRATEAFF
TRBV1	TRBJ2-1	.	.	18	TGCACCAGCAGCCAAGTTGACCGGGGGGGGCTGCGGTACAATGAGCAGTTCTTC	CTSSQVDRGGLRYNEQFF
TRBV19	TRBJ2-1	few	.	13	TGTGCCAGTAGTATAGATCTTTACTTTGAGCAGTTCTTC	CASSIDLYFEQFF
TRBV2	TRBJ2-5	.	TRBD2	15	TGTGCCAGCAGAGCCCTCGGGGGGGCCCAAGAGACCCAGTACTTC	CASRALGGAQETQYF
TRBV5-1	TRBJ2-1	.	TRBD2	17	TGCGCCAGCAGCCCTACGGGGGGGAGGGCCCCCTACAATGAGCAGTTCTTC	CASSPTGGRAPYNEQFF
TRBV30	TRBJ1-6	.	TRBD1	14	TGTGCCTGGAGTGGTGGGACAGCTAATTCACCCCTCCACTTT	CAWSGGTANSPLHF
TRBV4-1	TRBJ1-1	.	.	14	TGCGCCAGCAGCCAAGTGGGGGGGGTTACTGAAGCTTTCTTT	CASSQVGGVTEAFF
TRBV29-1	TRBJ2-3	.	TRBD1	14	TGCAGCGTACAACAGGGGACGTCTGCAGGTACGCAGTATTTT	CSVQQGTSAGTQYF
TRBV7-6	TRBJ2-4	once	.	17	TGTGCCAGCAGCTTAGGAGGGAGGAGGCTAGCCAAAAACATTCAGTACTTC	CASSLGGRRLAKNIQYF
TRBV6-5	TRBJ2-7	.	TRBD2	15	TGTGCCAGCAGATACCTCCGGGACTACTCCTACGAGCAGTACTTC	CASRYLRDYSYEQYF
TRBV6-5	TRBJ2-7	.	.	13	TGTGCCAGCACCGTCGGCCAGGCCTACGAGCAGTACTTC	CASTVGQAYEQYF
TRBV2	TRBJ2-5	.	.	13	TGTGCCAGCAGTCGGGGAGGCCAAGAGACCCAGTACTTC	CASSRGGQETQYF
TRBV5-1	TRBJ2-3	.	TRBD2	17	TGCGCCAGCAGCATAAAGACTAGCGGGGGATATTCAGATACGCAGTATTTT	CASSIKTSGGYSDTQYF
TRBV23-1	TRBJ2-7	.	.	14	TGCGCCAGCACGGGCGACAGATCCACCTACGAGCAGTACTTC	CASTGDRSTYEQYF
TRBV18	TRBJ1-5	.	.	15	TGTGCCAGCTCACCAGGACATGATAGCAATCAGCCCCAGCATTTT	CASSPGHDSNQPQHF
TRBV6-1	TRBJ1-6	.	TRBD1	15	TGTGCCAGCAGTCGTTCCGGGACAGTCAATTCCCCCCTCCACTTT	CASSRSGTVNSPLHF
TRBV19	TRBJ2-5	few	TRBD1	13	TGTGCCAGTAGTGGGACAGGGGGCGAGACCCAGTACTTC	CASSGTGGETQYF
TRBV4-1	TRBJ2-2	.	.	16	TGCGCCAGCAGCCCGGGGTCGGGGGTTTACACCGGGGAGCTGTTTTTT	CASSPGSGVYTGELFF
TRBV5-1	TRBJ1-2	.	TRBD1	17	TGCGCCAGCAGCTCCCGGGGATCTGACAGGGGAGAAGATGGCTACACCTTC	CASSSRGSDRGEDGYTF
TRBV2	TRBJ2-3	few	TRBD2	14	TGTGCCAGCAGGACGGGGGGGCCATGGGATACGCAGTATTTT	CASRTGGPWDTQYF
TRBV2	TRBJ1-3	.	.	18	TGTGCCAGCAGTGAAAGGGACCCCAGGGGCGGCTCTGGAAACACCATATATTTT	CASSERDPRGGSGNTIYF
TRBV5-1	TRBJ2-7	once	TRBD1	14	TGCGCCAGCAGCTCCCGGACAGGGGTCTACGAGCAGTACTTC	CASSSRTGVYEQYF
TRBV5-1	TRBJ2-5	.	.	14	TGCGCCAGCAGCTTGGGTTCAGGCCAAGAGACCCAGTACTTC	CASSLGSGQETQYF
TRBV9	TRBJ2-5	.	.	13	TGTGCCAGCAGCGTACCAGGGGCAGAGACCCAGTACTTC	CASSVPGAETQYF
TRBV6-6	TRBJ1-1	.	TRBD1	16	TGTGCCAGCAGCCTCGCCCCCTCGACAGGGAGTGCTGAAGCTTTCTTT	CASSLAPSTGSAEAFF
TRBV6-6	TRBJ2-7	.	TRBD1	13	TGTGCCAGCAGTTACTCGACAGGGGTGGGGCAGTACTTC	CASSYSTGVGQYF
TRBV11-2	TRBJ2-7	few	TRBD2	16	TGTGCCAGCAGTCGACTAGCGGGGGGGTCGGCCTACGAGCAGTACTTC	CASSRLAGGSAYEQYF